A selection of T cell receptor beta chains follows, all from one sample in a study of T cells after yellow fever vaccination. One entry per CDR3 protein, called by TCRdb with MiXCR from the 5' RACE reads. The sample consists of about 360,000 distinct CDR3 sequences, around 6.4% of them appearing once. Sequences were derived from PBMCs, sampled 5 days after the yellow fever booster vaccination. The receptors originated from a man younger than 45 who received the YFV17D yellow fever vaccine. Both conserved end residues are part of each CDR3.

v_call cdr3_aa
TRBV5-6 CASSYSGRGYNEQFF
TRBV4-3 CASSPGQADYEQYF
TRBV5-5 CASSHPGQSYEQYF
TRBV7-2 CASSLDGTRNQPQHF
TRBV5-4 CASSLDLGGPNEQYF
TRBV7-9 CASQMNTEAFF
TRBV7-2 CASSLTGRQPQHF
TRBV19 CASSTGGVPGELFF
TRBV6-6 CASSRVLETQYF
TRBV5-1 CASSPGPGRTDTQYF
TRBV2 CASSVQDRALTGELFF
TRBV20-1 CCARDSPDPYSYEQYF
TRBV18 CASSPDSGANVLTF
TRBV28 CASSLLRGQGSAGELFF
TRBV20-1 CSAYYVPLWGVGNEQFF
TRBV7-9 CASSSAANRISPLHF
TRBV3-1 CASSLQGGDHYEQYF
TRBV5-1 CASTWTFRGYEQYF
TRBV18 CASSPLTSGEQFF
TRBV28 CASESGTGELFF
TRBV6-2/TRBV6-3 CASRARRTSGRTDTQYF
TRBV12-3/TRBV12-4 CASTAGPETQYF
TRBV2 CASSEVQGATEAFF
TRBV10-3 CAISENQGDEQFF
TRBV11-2 CASSLVGTGQDTQYF
TRBV28 CASSKQLAGGNYNEQFF
TRBV7-2 CASSPQRGDTQYF
TRBV30 CAWSVLATANTGELFF
TRBV5-1 CASSPSSETQYF
TRBV6-5 CASSSGDRAYEQYF
TRBV5-1 CASSPRPLGGTDTQYF
TRBV18 CASSLNGQPQHF
TRBV12-3/TRBV12-4 CASTRGSSYNEQFF